The T cell receptor beta chain under discussion was sequenced for a study of blood T cell repertoires in COVID-19. The CDR3 is made up of 13 amino acids. The V end was cut by 3 bases, the J end by 8 bases, with 8 bases between. Germline V gene sequence: CDR1 MDHEN, CDR2 SYDVKM. Under the authors' procedure: Reference gene primer amplification in the assay estimated nucleated cell counts. Libraries were prepared by immunoSEQ multiplex PCR; TCRdb keeps only in-frame clonotypes and omits some of them. The V and J calls and clone size were taken over from that table, and D and trimming were inferred from the DNA. The top ten hold around 2.6% of the sample, which has about 220,000 clones, 88% seen once. Recruitment covered 20 to 25 US areas and drew participants whose ages spanned roughly 18 to 89 years. Cohort allocation depended upon clinical history that participants reported.

Sequenced sample: PBMCs or T cells enriched from blood (not recorded which). The V and J genes are TRBV28 and TRBJ1-6; D remains unclear. This TCR came from a woman aged 30 to 39 who had recovered from COVID-19. The CDR3 reads CASSFGRDSPLHF. The CDR3 DNA is TGTGCCAGCAGTTTCGGGAGGGATTCACCCCTCCACTTT.